The text below deals with one T cell receptor beta chain. Assay: immunoSEQ multiplex PCR; the TCRdb copy retains only in-frame clones and omits some. The sample shows 150,000 or so clones, around 89% of them seen only once. The germline V gene has CDR1 SGHTA and CDR2 FQGNSA. The CDR3 extends over 15 amino acids. The V end lost 5 bases, the J end lost 7 bases, and 18 bases lay between the germline ends. This specimen belongs to a study of T cell responses to AZD1222 COVID-19 vaccine. The material was peripheral blood, obtained on day 0 of AZD1222 vaccination. V usage is TRBV7-2 and J usage is TRBJ2-1; maybe TRBD1 (6 bases). The origin of this receptor is an adult in good health. As DNA, the CDR3 is TGTGCCAGCAGCCCTCGACGCCGACAGGTAAATGAGCAGTTCTTC. Amino acid sequence: CASSPRRRQVNEQFF.